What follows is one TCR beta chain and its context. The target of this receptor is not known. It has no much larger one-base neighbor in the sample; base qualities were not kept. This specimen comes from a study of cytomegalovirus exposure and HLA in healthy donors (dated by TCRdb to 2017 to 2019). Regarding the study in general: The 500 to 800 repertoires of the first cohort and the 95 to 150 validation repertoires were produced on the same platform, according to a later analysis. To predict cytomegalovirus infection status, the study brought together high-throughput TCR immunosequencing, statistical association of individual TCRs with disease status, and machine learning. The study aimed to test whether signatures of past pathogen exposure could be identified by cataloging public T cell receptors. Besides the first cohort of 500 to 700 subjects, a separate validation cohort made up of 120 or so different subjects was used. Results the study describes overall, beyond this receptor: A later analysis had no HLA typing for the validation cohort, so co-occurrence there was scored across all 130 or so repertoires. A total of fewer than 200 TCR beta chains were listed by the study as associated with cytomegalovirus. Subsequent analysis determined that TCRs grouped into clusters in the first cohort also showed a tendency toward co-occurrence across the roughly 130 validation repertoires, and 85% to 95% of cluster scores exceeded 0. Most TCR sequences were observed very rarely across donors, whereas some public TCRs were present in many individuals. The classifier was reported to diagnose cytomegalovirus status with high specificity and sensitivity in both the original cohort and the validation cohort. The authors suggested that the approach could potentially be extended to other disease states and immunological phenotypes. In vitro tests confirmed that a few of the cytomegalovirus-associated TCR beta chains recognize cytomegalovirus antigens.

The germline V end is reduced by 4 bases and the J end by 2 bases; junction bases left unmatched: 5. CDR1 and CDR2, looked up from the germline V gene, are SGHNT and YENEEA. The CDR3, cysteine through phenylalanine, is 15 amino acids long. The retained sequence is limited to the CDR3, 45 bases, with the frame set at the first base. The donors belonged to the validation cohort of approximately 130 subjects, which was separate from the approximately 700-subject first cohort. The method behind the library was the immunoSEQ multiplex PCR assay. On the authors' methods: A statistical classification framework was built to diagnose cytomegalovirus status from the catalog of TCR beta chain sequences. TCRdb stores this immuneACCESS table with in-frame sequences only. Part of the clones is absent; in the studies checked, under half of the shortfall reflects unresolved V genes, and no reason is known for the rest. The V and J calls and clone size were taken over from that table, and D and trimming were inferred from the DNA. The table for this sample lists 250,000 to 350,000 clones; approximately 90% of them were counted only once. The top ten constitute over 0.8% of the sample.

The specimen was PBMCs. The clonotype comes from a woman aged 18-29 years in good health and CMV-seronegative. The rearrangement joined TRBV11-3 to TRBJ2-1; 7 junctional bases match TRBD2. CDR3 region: CASSSKRGPYNEQFF. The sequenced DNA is TGTGCCAGCAGCTCCAAGCGGGGTCCCTACAATGAGCAGTTCTTC.